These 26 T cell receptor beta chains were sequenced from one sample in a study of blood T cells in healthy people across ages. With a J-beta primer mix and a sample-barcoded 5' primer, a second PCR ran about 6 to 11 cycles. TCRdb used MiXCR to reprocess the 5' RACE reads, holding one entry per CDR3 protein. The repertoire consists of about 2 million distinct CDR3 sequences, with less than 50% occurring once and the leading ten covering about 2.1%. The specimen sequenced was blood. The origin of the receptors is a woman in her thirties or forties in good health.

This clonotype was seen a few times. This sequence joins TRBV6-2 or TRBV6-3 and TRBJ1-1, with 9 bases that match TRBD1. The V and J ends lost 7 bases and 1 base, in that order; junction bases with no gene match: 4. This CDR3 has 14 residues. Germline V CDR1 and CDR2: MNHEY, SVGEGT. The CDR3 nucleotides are TGTGCCAGCAATAAACAGGGGGCGAACACTGAAGCTTTCTTT. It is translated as CASNKQGANTEAFF.

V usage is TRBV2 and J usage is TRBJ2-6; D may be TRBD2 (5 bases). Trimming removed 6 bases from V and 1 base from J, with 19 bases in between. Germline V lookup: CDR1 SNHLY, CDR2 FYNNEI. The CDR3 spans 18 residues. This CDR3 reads CASSPLGHRVSGANVLTF. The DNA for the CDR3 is TGTGCCAGCAGCCCACTAGGGCATAGGGTGTCTGGGGCCAACGTCCTGACTTTC.

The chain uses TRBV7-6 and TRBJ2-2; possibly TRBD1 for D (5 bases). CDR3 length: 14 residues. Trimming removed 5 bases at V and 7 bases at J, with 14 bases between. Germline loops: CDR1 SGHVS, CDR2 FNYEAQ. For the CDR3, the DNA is TGTGCCAGCAGCCAAGGGCCGACAGACGGGGAGCTGTTTTTT. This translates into CASSQGPTDGELFF.

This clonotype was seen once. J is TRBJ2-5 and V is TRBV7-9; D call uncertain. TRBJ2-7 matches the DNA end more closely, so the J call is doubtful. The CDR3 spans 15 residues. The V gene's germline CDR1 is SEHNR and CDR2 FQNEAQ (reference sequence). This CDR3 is CASSQPGRPPYEQYF. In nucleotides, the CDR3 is TGTGCCAGCAGCCAACCCGGCAGGCCCCCTTACGAGCAGTACTTC.

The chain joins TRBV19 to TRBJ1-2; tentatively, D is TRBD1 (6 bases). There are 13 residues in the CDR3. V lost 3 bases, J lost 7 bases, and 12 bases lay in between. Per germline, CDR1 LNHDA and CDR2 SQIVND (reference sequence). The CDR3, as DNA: TGTGCCAGTAGTATGTTGGGACAAGGTGGCTACACCTTC. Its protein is CASSMLGQGGYTF.

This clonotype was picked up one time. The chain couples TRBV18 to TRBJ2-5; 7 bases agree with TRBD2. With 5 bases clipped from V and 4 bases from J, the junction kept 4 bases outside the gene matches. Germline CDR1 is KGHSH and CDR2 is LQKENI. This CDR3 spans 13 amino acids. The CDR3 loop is CASSATSVETQYF. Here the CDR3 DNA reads TGTGCCAGCTCAGCAACTAGCGTAGAGACCCAGTACTTC. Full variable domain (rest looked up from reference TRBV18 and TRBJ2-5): NAGVMQNPRHLVRRRGQEARLRCSPMKGHSHVYWYRQLPEEGLKFMVYLQKENIIDESGMPKERFSAEFPKEGPSILRIQQVVRGDSAAYFCASSATSVETQYFGPGTRLLVL.

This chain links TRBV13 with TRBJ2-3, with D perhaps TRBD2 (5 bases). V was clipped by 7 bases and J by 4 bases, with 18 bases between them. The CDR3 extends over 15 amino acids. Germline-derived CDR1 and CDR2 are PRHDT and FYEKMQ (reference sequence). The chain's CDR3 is CASNTKRRNPDTQYF. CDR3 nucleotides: TGTGCCAGCAACACCAAGCGGAGGAATCCAGATACGCAGTATTTT.

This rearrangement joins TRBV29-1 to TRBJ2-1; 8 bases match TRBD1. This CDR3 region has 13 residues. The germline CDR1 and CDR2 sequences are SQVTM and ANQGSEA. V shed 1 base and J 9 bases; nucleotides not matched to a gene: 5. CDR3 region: CSVEAQGACEQFF. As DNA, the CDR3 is TGCAGCGTTGAAGCGCAGGGGGCCTGTGAGCAGTTCTTC.

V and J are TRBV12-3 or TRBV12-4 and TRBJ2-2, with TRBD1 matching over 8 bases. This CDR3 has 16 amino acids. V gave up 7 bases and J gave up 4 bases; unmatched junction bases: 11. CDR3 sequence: CASNPTGTGATGELFF. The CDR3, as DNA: TGTGCCAGCAATCCGACCGGGACAGGAGCCACCGGGGAGCTGTTTTTT.

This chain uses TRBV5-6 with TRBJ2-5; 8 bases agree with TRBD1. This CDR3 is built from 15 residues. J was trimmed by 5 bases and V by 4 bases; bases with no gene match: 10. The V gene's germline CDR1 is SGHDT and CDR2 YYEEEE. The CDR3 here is CASSVDRGGGETQYF. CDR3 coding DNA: TGTGCCAGCAGCGTCGACAGGGGTGGGGGTGAGACCCAGTACTTC.

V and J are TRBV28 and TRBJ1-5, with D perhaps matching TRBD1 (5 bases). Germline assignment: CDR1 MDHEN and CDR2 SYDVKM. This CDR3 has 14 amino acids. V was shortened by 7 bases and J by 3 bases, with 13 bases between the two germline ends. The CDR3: CASIQGTHNQPQHF. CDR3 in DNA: TGTGCCAGCATCCAAGGGACCCACAATCAGCCCCAGCATTTT.

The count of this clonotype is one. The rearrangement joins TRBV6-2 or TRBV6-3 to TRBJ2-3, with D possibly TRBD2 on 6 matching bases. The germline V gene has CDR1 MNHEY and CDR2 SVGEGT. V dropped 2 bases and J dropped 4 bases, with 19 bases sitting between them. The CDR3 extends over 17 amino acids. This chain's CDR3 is CASSYEKTSGAADTQYF. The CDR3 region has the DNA TGTGCCAGCAGTTACGAAAAGACTAGTGGGGCGGCAGATACGCAGTATTTT.

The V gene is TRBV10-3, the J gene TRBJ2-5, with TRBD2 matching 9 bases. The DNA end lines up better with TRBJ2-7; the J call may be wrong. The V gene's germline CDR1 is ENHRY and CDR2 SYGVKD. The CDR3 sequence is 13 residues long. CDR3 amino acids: CATSGTSTYEQYF. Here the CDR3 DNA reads TGTGCCACTAGCGGGACAAGTACCTACGAGCAGTACTTC.

The CDR3 sequence: CASSQGTGVNQPQHF. CDR3 nucleotides: TGTGCCAGCAGCCAGGGGACAGGCGTCAATCAGCCCCAGCATTTT. J is TRBJ1-5 and V is TRBV7-9, with TRBD1 matching 8 bases. This CDR3 has 15 amino acids. Trimming cost V 5 bases and J 3 bases; bases outside gene matches: 6. The germline V gene encodes CDR1 SEHNR and CDR2 FQNEAQ (reference sequence). The full variable domain, its missing parts supplied by reference TRBV7-9 and TRBJ1-5, is DTGVSQNPRHKITKRGQNVTFRCDPISEHNRLYWYRQTLGQGPEFLTYFQNEAQLEKSRLLSDRFSAERPKGSFSTLEIQRTEQGDSAMYLCASSQGTGVNQPQHFGDGTRLSIL.

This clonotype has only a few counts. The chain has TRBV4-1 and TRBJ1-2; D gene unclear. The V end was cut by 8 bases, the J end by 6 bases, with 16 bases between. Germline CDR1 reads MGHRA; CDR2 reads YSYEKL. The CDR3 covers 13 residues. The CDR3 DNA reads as TGCGCCAGCCGCCCGTCGGGAGGAAATGGCTACACCTTC. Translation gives CASRPSGGNGYTF.

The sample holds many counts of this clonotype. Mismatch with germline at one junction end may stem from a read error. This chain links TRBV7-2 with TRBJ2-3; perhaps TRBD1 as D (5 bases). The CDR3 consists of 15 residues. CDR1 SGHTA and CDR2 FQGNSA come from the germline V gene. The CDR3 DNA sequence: TGTGCCAGCAGTTTAGGGCAGGGATACACAGATACGCAGTATTTT. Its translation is CASSLGQGYTDTQYF.

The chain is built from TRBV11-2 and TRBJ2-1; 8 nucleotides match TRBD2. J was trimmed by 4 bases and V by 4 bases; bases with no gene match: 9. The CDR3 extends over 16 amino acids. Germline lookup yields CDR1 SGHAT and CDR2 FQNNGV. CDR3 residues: CASSSRAGGGYNEQFF. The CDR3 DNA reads TGTGCCAGCAGCTCCCGGGCGGGCGGGGGGTACAATGAGCAGTTCTTC.

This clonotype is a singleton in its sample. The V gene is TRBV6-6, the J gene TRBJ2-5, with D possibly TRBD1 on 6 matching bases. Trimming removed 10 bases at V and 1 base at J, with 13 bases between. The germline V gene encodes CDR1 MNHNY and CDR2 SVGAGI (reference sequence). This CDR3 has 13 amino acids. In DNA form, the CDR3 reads TGTGCCATCCTACAGGGTGGCCAAGAGACCCAGTACTTC. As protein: CAILQGGQETQYF.

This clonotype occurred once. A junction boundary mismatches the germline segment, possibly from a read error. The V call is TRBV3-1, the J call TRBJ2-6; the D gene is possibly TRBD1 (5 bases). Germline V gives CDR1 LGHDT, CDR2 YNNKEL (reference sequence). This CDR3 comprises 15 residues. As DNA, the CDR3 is TGTGCCAGCAGCCCCTATAACTCTGGGGCCAGCGTCCTGACTTTC. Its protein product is CASSPYNSGASVLTF.

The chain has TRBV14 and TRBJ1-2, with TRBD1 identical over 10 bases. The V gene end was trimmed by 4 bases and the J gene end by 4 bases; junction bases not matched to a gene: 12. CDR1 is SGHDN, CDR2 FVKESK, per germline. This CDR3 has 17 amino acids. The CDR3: CASSLGTGEFPGYGYTF. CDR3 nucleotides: TGTGCCAGCAGCCTCGGGACAGGGGAATTTCCAGGCTATGGCTACACCTTC.

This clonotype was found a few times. The CDR3 here is CASSSGQTSATNEKLFF. CDR3 in DNA: TGTGCCAGCAGTTCCGGGCAGACCTCCGCAACTAATGAAAAACTGTTTTTT. This chain links TRBV12-3 or TRBV12-4 with TRBJ1-4; D unresolved. This CDR3 spans 17 amino acids. Trimming took off 4 bases at V and 0 bases at J, with 15 bases between the two ends.

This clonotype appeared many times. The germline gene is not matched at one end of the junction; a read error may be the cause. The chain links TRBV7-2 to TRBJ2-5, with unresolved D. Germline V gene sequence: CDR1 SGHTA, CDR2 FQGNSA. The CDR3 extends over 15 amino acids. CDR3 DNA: TGTGCCAGCAGTTTAGCTGGGTTGGGTCAGGAGACCCAGTACTTC. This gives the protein CASSLAGLGQETQYF.

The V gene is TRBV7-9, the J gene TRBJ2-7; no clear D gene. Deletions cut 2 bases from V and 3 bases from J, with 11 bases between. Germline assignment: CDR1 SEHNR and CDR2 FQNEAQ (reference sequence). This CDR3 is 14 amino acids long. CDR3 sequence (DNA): TGTGCCAGCAGCTTAAGTCTGCAGGTCTACGAGCAGTACTTC. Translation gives CASSLSLQVYEQYF.

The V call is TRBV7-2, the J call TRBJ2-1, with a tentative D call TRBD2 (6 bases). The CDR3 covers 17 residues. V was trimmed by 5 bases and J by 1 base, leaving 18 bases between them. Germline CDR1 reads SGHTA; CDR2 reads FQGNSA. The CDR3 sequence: CASSGFNMGLSYNEQFF. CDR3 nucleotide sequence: TGTGCCAGCAGCGGATTTAACATGGGACTTTCCTACAATGAGCAGTTCTTC.

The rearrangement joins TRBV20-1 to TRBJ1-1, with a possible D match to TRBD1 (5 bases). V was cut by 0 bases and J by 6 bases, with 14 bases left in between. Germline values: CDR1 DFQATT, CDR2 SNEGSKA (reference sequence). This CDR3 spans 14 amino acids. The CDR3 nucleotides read TGCAGTGCTAGAGAGGCAGGGCGGGAGCCTGAAGCTTTCTTT. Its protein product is CSAREAGREPEAFF.

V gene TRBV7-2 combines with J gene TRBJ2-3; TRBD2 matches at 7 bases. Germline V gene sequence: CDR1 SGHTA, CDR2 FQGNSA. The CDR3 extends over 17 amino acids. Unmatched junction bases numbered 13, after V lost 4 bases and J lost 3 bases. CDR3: CASSSLQRGQLTDTQYF. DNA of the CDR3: TGTGCCAGCAGCTCCCTCCAGCGGGGCCAGCTTACAGATACGCAGTATTTT.